A selection of T cell receptor beta chains follows, all from one sample in a study of blood T cells in healthy people across ages. TCRdb recomputed calls from the 5' RACE reads with MiXCR, one row per CDR3 protein. Of 700,000 to 850,000 distinct CDR3 sequences in the sample, approximately 53% were seen once. Material: blood. The receptors shown here come from a man older than 75 in good health. The CDR3 runs from the conserved cysteine through the conserved F or W. The order of the fields is J gene, D gene, clone size, V gene, CDR3 DNA, CDR3 protein. D genes are given only for firm matches. Size values are once, few and many counts, or a class for expanded clones, and some rows have none.

J gene: TRBJ2-7; D gene: NA; clone size: NA; V gene: TRBV2; CDR3 DNA: TGTGCCAGCAGTGAAGGAGCTATTTACAATGAGCAGTACTTC; CDR3 protein: CASSEGAIYNEQYF
J gene: TRBJ2-5; D gene: TRBD1; clone size: few; V gene: TRBV27; CDR3 DNA: TGTGCCAGCAGTTATTTTACAGGGGGTGAGACCCAGTACTTC; CDR3 protein: CASSYFTGGETQYF
J gene: TRBJ2-6; D gene: TRBD1; clone size: NA; V gene: TRBV6-6; CDR3 DNA: TGTGCCAGCGGGACAGGGGCGCCCTCTGGGGCCAACGTCCTGACTTTC; CDR3 protein: CASGTGAPSGANVLTF
J gene: TRBJ2-1; D gene: NA; clone size: few; V gene: TRBV7-8; CDR3 DNA: TGTGCCAGCAGCTCAGCGGGTTCCTCCTACAATGAGCAGTTCTTC; CDR3 protein: CASSSAGSSYNEQFF
J gene: TRBJ2-2; D gene: NA; clone size: NA; V gene: TRBV28; CDR3 DNA: TGTGCCAGCAGACCGGCGGGACGCCCAACCGGGGAGCTGTTTTTT; CDR3 protein: CASRPAGRPTGELFF
J gene: TRBJ2-1; D gene: TRBD2; clone size: NA; V gene: TRBV27; CDR3 DNA: TGTGCCAGCAGTCCCCTTAGCGGGAGAATGTTCTTC; CDR3 protein: CASSPLSGRMFF
J gene: TRBJ2-1; D gene: TRBD1; clone size: few; V gene: TRBV10-3; CDR3 DNA: TGTGCCATTTTCGGGACAGGGTACAATGAGCAGTTCTTC; CDR3 protein: CAIFGTGYNEQFF
J gene: TRBJ2-5; D gene: NA; clone size: NA; V gene: TRBV20-1; CDR3 DNA: TGCAGTGCTAGAGTCGCGGAAGAGACCCAGTACTTC; CDR3 protein: CSARVAEETQYF
J gene: TRBJ2-1; D gene: TRBD2; clone size: NA; V gene: TRBV27; CDR3 DNA: TGTGCCAGCAGTTTAAGAGCGGGAGGCCTCCGCAAGGACAATGAGCAGTTCTTC; CDR3 protein: CASSLRAGGLRKDNEQFF
J gene: TRBJ2-7; D gene: NA; clone size: NA; V gene: TRBV20-1; CDR3 DNA: TGCAGTGCTAGAGATCCGAGGACACCATACTACGAGCAGTACTTC; CDR3 protein: CSARDPRTPYYEQYF
J gene: TRBJ2-5; D gene: NA; clone size: NA; V gene: TRBV20-1; CDR3 DNA: TGCAGTGCTACACCCGGGACGGACGCCGCGCAGTACTTC; CDR3 protein: CSATPGTDAAQYF
J gene: TRBJ2-3; D gene: TRBD1; clone size: NA; V gene: TRBV7-9; CDR3 DNA: TGTGCCAGCAGCTTGGGACAGGGGAATACGCAGTATTTT; CDR3 protein: CASSLGQGNTQYF
J gene: TRBJ1-4; D gene: NA; clone size: many; V gene: TRBV28; CDR3 DNA: TGTGCCAGCAGTTTGGCAGGGGAGGTTGAAAAACTGTTTTTT; CDR3 protein: CASSLAGEVEKLFF
J gene: TRBJ2-7; D gene: TRBD2; clone size: NA; V gene: TRBV20-1; CDR3 DNA: TGCAGTGCTAGACTAGCGGGATTCAATGAGCAGTACTTC; CDR3 protein: CSARLAGFNEQYF
J gene: TRBJ2-1; D gene: TRBD2; clone size: few; V gene: TRBV20-1; CDR3 DNA: TGCAGTGCTAGAGATCCGACTAGCGGGAGACCCAATGAGCAGTTCTTC; CDR3 protein: CSARDPTSGRPNEQFF
J gene: TRBJ2-5; D gene: NA; clone size: few; V gene: TRBV4-2; CDR3 DNA: TGTGCCAGCAGCCAGCGACAGATCCCCGAGACCCAGTACTTC; CDR3 protein: CASSQRQIPETQYF
J gene: TRBJ2-1; D gene: TRBD2; clone size: few; V gene: TRBV20-1; CDR3 DNA: TGCAGTGCTAGGGTCCGGGGGGAGTGGTCCTACAATGAGCAGTTCTTC; CDR3 protein: CSARVRGEWSYNEQFF
J gene: TRBJ1-2; D gene: NA; clone size: NA; V gene: TRBV7-3; CDR3 DNA: TGTGCCAGCAGCTTCGATGCGACAGCCGGCTACACCTTC; CDR3 protein: CASSFDATAGYTF
J gene: TRBJ2-3; D gene: NA; clone size: few; V gene: TRBV7-9; CDR3 DNA: TGTGCCAGCAGCCTTGTGGGGGAGTTGGGGCACAGATACGCGTATTTT; CDR3 protein: CASSLVGELGHRYAYF
J gene: TRBJ2-3; D gene: NA; clone size: NA; V gene: TRBV4-2; CDR3 DNA: TGTGCCAGCAGCCAAGACGGGGACGCGTATTTT; CDR3 protein: CASSQDGDAYF
J gene: TRBJ2-7; D gene: TRBD2; clone size: NA; V gene: TRBV3-1; CDR3 DNA: TGTGCCAGCAGCCCAGCTAGCGGGAGCAATGCCGAGCAGTACTTC; CDR3 protein: CASSPASGSNAEQYF
J gene: TRBJ1-5; D gene: NA; clone size: NA; V gene: TRBV7-2; CDR3 DNA: TGTGCCAGCAGCCCCAGAGTCCGGCTCGAGGGGGATCAGCCCCAGCATTTT; CDR3 protein: CASSPRVRLEGDQPQHF
J gene: TRBJ2-7; D gene: NA; clone size: NA; V gene: TRBV27; CDR3 DNA: TGTGCCAGCAGTCCCGGGAAATCCTACGAGCAGTACTTC; CDR3 protein: CASSPGKSYEQYF
J gene: TRBJ2-7; D gene: NA; clone size: NA; V gene: TRBV29-1; CDR3 DNA: TGCAGCGTGGGCGGGACTGGCCTATACGAGCAGTACTTC; CDR3 protein: CSVGGTGLYEQYF
J gene: TRBJ2-2; D gene: TRBD1; clone size: few; V gene: TRBV5-1; CDR3 DNA: TGCGCCAGCAGACGGGACAGGAGAGCGAACACCGGGGAGCTGTTTTTT; CDR3 protein: CASRRDRRANTGELFF
J gene: TRBJ2-5; D gene: TRBD2; clone size: once; V gene: TRBV12-3/TRBV12-4; CDR3 DNA: TGTGCCAGCAGTCTGACTAGCGGGAGGAGGAATGAGCAGTACTTC; CDR3 protein: CASSLTSGRRNEQYF
J gene: TRBJ2-1; D gene: NA; clone size: once; V gene: TRBV7-9; CDR3 DNA: TGTGCCAGTAGCTCGATCCGGGATTCCTACAATGAGCAGTTCTTC; CDR3 protein: CASSSIRDSYNEQFF
J gene: TRBJ2-7; D gene: TRBD2; clone size: few; V gene: TRBV11-2; CDR3 DNA: TGTGCCAGCAGCTTAGTGGGGACTAGCGGAGACTACGAGCAGTACTTC; CDR3 protein: CASSLVGTSGDYEQYF
J gene: TRBJ2-5; D gene: NA; clone size: NA; V gene: TRBV20-1; CDR3 DNA: TGCAGTGCTATAGGAAGACAAGAGACCCAGTACTTC; CDR3 protein: CSAIGRQETQYF
J gene: TRBJ1-2; D gene: TRBD1; clone size: NA; V gene: TRBV28; CDR3 DNA: TGTGCCAGCATCCAGGGGGCAGCTGGCTACACCTTC; CDR3 protein: CASIQGAAGYTF
J gene: TRBJ1-6; D gene: TRBD1; clone size: few; V gene: TRBV20-1; CDR3 DNA: TGCAGTGCTAGAGATGGGGGACAGGGGTCCTATAATTCACCCCTCCACTTT; CDR3 protein: CSARDGGQGSYNSPLHF
J gene: TRBJ2-1; D gene: TRBD2; clone size: NA; V gene: TRBV7-3; CDR3 DNA: TGTGCCAGCAGCTCGGGGACTAGCGGGAATGAGCAGTTCTTC; CDR3 protein: CASSSGTSGNEQFF
J gene: TRBJ2-1; D gene: TRBD2; clone size: few; V gene: TRBV20-1; CDR3 DNA: TGCAGTGTTCCGGGGACTAGCGGGAGCCCGATTTCGTGGAATGAGCAGTTCTTC; CDR3 protein: CSVPGTSGSPISWNEQFF
J gene: TRBJ2-1; D gene: TRBD2; clone size: NA; V gene: TRBV29-1; CDR3 DNA: TGCAGCGTAGTGACAGATCCCGGGGGGGGCAATGAGCAGTTCTTC; CDR3 protein: CSVVTDPGGGNEQFF
J gene: TRBJ2-5; D gene: TRBD2; clone size: NA; V gene: TRBV29-1; CDR3 DNA: TGCAGCGTCGGGACTAGCGGGGGGGGGGAGACCCAGTACTTC; CDR3 protein: CSVGTSGGGETQYF
J gene: TRBJ2-5; D gene: NA; clone size: few; V gene: TRBV5-1; CDR3 DNA: TGCGCCAGCAGCTTGGTCACAGGTCAAGAGACCCAGTACTTC; CDR3 protein: CASSLVTGQETQYF
J gene: TRBJ2-7; D gene: NA; clone size: few; V gene: TRBV29-1; CDR3 DNA: TGCAGCGTTGGTCAGTACGAGCAGTACTTC; CDR3 protein: CSVGQYEQYF
J gene: TRBJ2-1; D gene: TRBD2; clone size: NA; V gene: TRBV2; CDR3 DNA: TGTGCCAGCAGTAGGAGCGGGGGGGTCATCGGTGAGCAGTTCTTC; CDR3 protein: CASSRSGGVIGEQFF
J gene: TRBJ2-3; D gene: NA; clone size: once; V gene: TRBV2; CDR3 DNA: TGTGCCAGCACCGAACCAGGGGCTAGCACAGATACGCAGTATTTT; CDR3 protein: CASTEPGASTDTQYF